This T cell receptor beta chain is from a study of cytomegalovirus exposure and HLA in healthy donors. About the research overall: Some 85 million unique TCRs from HLA-typed donors were held in an early data release.

At sampling all donors were nominally healthy, likely with unrecorded immune exposures. A few counts support this clone. The junction departs from the called germline gene at one end, perhaps through a read error. The CDR3 consists of 15 residues. PCR involved 60 Vbeta and 13 Jbeta primers. The protocol was immunoSEQ multiplex PCR, while the TCRdb copy is restricted to in-frame clones and leaves out a portion. The profile shows 150,000 to 200,000 clones, around 75% of them singletons. The sequencing sample was made of PBMCs. The chain has TRBV5-3 and TRBJ1-6; the match to TRBD1 covers 7 bases. TRBV5-3 is labeled an ORF, and its function is uncertain. This clonotype was obtained from a male donor in good health and CMV-seronegative. In DNA, the CDR3 is TGTGCCAGCAGCTTGGGGGCAGGGGGAGGTTCACCCCTCCACTTT. This gives the protein CASSLGAGGGSPLHF.